Shown below are 27 T cell receptor beta chains from a single sample sequenced in a study of T-cell memory formation after mild COVID-19. TCRdb ran MiXCR on the 5' RACE reads and lists one entry per CDR3 protein. The sample holds around 300,000 distinct CDR3 sequences, roughly 8.2% seen once. Sequenced input: PBMCs or a T cell subset sorted from them (not recorded which). The receptor set was obtained from a man aged 18 to 29 who had mild COVID-19 (a few samples of this study predate the infection). Cell type and time point are not known.

The J gene is TRBJ2-3, the V gene TRBV10-3, with a tentative D call TRBD1 (6 bases). The CDR3 totals 15 residues. Per germline, CDR1 ENHRY and CDR2 SYGVKD. Trimming left V 0 bases short and J 3 bases short, with 10 bases between. CDR3 sequence reads: CAISESRQGTDTQYF. The CDR3 DNA is TGTGCCATCAGTGAGTCGAGGCAGGGGACAGATACGCAGTATTTT.

The chain links TRBV11-2 to TRBJ2-1, with 9 bases lining up with TRBD2. This CDR3 is 16 amino acids long. Germline assignment: CDR1 SGHAT and CDR2 FQNNGV. V lost 4 bases to trimming and J lost 8 bases; unmatched junction nucleotides: 12. The CDR3 loop reads CASSSVAGGRHDEQFF. In nucleotides, the CDR3 is TGTGCCAGCAGCTCGGTGGCGGGGGGGCGCCACGATGAGCAGTTCTTC.

This clonotype appeared a few times. This rearrangement joins TRBV3-1 to TRBJ1-2, with 8 bases that match TRBD1. Trimming at V came to 5 bases and at J to 1 base, leaving 15 bases not matched to a gene. The CDR3 is 18 amino acids. In germline, CDR1 is LGHDT, CDR2 YNNKEL (reference sequence). Written as DNA, the CDR3 is TGTGCCAGCAGCTCTCGGACAGGGTGGCAATCTAGTAACTATGGCTACACCTTC. Its translation: CASSSRTGWQSSNYGYTF. Variable domain in full (rest from reference TRBV3-1 and TRBJ1-2): DTAVSQTPKYLVTQMGNDKSIKCEQNLGHDTMYWYKQDSKKFLKIMFSYNNKELIINETVPNRFSPKSPDKAHLNLHINSLELGDSAVYFCASSSRTGWQSSNYGYTFGSGTRLTVV.

This clonotype has just a few counts. The chain is built from TRBV7-2 and TRBJ2-4; no clear D. The V gene's germline CDR1 is SGHTA and CDR2 FQGNSA. The V end lost 4 bases, the J end lost 5 bases, and 15 bases lay between the germline ends. CDR3 length: 15 amino acids. CDR3 in amino acids: CASSSHSSRENIQYF. CDR3 nucleotides: TGTGCCAGCAGCTCACATTCTTCAAGGGAAAACATTCAGTACTTC.

This sequence joins TRBV2 and TRBJ1-6; maybe TRBD1 (6 bases). The CDR3 spans 16 residues. Trimming took 6 bases from V and 5 from J, leaving 17 bases between them. Germline V gene sequence: CDR1 SNHLY, CDR2 FYNNEI. The CDR3 spells CASSLDRWRDNSPLHF. DNA of the CDR3: TGTGCCAGCAGCCTCGACAGGTGGCGGGATAATTCACCCCTCCACTTT.

This clonotype was picked up a small number of times. This sequence joins TRBV12-3 or TRBV12-4 and TRBJ2-7; D may correspond to TRBD1 or TRBD2 (5 bases each). Trimming took 6 bases from V and 1 from J, leaving 13 bases between them. The CDR3 runs 14 residues. CDR3 amino acids: CASRTGHASYEQYF. CDR3 nucleotides: TGTGCCAGCAGAACGGGGCACGCATCCTACGAGCAGTACTTC.

The rearrangement links TRBV5-6 to TRBJ2-5, with 10 bases that match TRBD1. Trimming took 4 bases from V and 3 from J; bases not matched to a gene: 6. The CDR3 extends over 15 amino acids. Germline assignment: CDR1 SGHDT and CDR2 YYEEEE. CDR3 amino acids: CASSGLGTGEETQYF. CDR3 DNA sequence: TGTGCCAGCAGCGGGCTCGGGACAGGGGAAGAGACCCAGTACTTC.

The CDR3 reads CATSREPGYSYNEQFF. The CDR3, as DNA: TGTGCCACCAGCAGAGAGCCGGGGTACTCCTACAATGAGCAGTTCTTC. The chain links TRBV15 to TRBJ2-1, with D perhaps TRBD2 (5 bases). The CDR3 totals 16 residues. Trimming shortened V by 0 bases and J by 0 bases, and 9 bases separated the two germline ends. Germline lookup yields CDR1 LNHNV and CDR2 YYDKDF (reference sequence).

The chain recombines TRBV7-2 with TRBJ2-5; no definite D call. CDR1 is SGHTA and CDR2 is FQGNSA in the germline V gene. The CDR3 contains 15 residues. V dropped 8 bases and J dropped 4 bases, with 20 bases sitting between them. Written as DNA, the CDR3 is TGTGCCAGCCGACCGCGATACGCAGGTCCAGAGACCCAGTACTTC. As protein: CASRPRYAGPETQYF.

To note about this clonotype: A clone one base away is much larger, so this may be a read error. The genes are TRBV27 and TRBJ1-5; 7 bases line up with TRBD1. This CDR3 has 14 amino acids. CDR1 MNHEY and CDR2 SMNVEV come from the germline V gene (reference sequence). The J segment lost 2 bases and the V segment lost 6 bases, leaving 4 bases of the junction unmatched. CDR3 sequence reads: CASRETGGNQPQHF. CDR3 nucleotides: TGTGCCAGCAGAGAAACAGGGGGCAATCAGCCCCAGCATTTT.

Only a few counts were recorded for this clonotype. The chain uses TRBV20-1 and TRBJ1-5; 7 bases match TRBD1. The junction had 7 bases not matched to a gene; V was cut back by 1 base and J by 4 bases. Germline CDR1 reads DFQATT; CDR2 reads SNEGSKA (reference sequence). The CDR3 loop spans 15 amino acids. CDR3 sequence (DNA): TGCAGTGCTAGAGCTTTGGGGACAGTAAATCAGCCCCAGCATTTT. Protein sequence: CSARALGTVNQPQHF.

This clonotype was recorded at least ten times. This chain links TRBV7-6 with TRBJ1-5; D might be TRBD1 (5 bases). Germline CDR1 SGHVS, CDR2 FNYEAQ. The CDR3 has 15 residues. V was clipped by 5 bases and J by 3 bases, with 14 bases between them. The CDR3 region has the DNA TGTGCCAGCAGCCAAAGCACAGGACTCAATCAGCCCCAGCATTTT. Protein product: CASSQSTGLNQPQHF.

Ten or more counts support this clonotype. The chain uses TRBV7-2 and TRBJ2-5; D not resolved. The CDR3 is 15 amino acids. Trimming stripped 4 bases from V and 5 bases from J, with 17 bases between. CDR1 is SGHTA and CDR2 is FQGNSA in the germline V gene. The chain's CDR3 is CASSSRVLLGETQYF. The CDR3, as DNA: TGTGCCAGCAGCTCTAGGGTCTTGCTGGGGGAGACCCAGTACTTC.

This clonotype was observed many times. The J gene is TRBJ2-3, the V gene TRBV7-9; tentative D call: TRBD2 (5 bases). The CDR3 has 14 residues. V lost 1 base, J lost 2 bases, and 7 bases lay in between. Germline assignment: CDR1 SEHNR and CDR2 FQNEAQ (reference sequence). CDR3 in amino acids: CASSLVDYTDTQYF. CDR3 in DNA: TGTGCCAGCAGCTTAGTTGACTACACAGATACGCAGTATTTT.

This clonotype was counted at least ten times. The chain links TRBV7-2 to TRBJ2-3; 7 bases are shared with TRBD2. The junction had 8 bases not matched to a gene; V was cut back by 1 base and J by 1 base. Germline V gene data show CDR1 as SGHTA and CDR2 as FQGNSA. The CDR3 contains 17 residues. The CDR3 protein is CASSLESRLAGTDTQYF. The CDR3 coding sequence is TGTGCCAGCAGCTTAGAATCCAGGCTAGCGGGCACAGATACGCAGTATTTT.

This clonotype was recorded at least ten times. The chain combines TRBV5-6 with TRBJ2-3; D is perhaps TRBD2 (6 bases). Germline-derived CDR1 and CDR2 are SGHDT and YYEEEE. CDR3 length: 14 residues. V was trimmed by 0 bases and J by 2 bases, leaving 7 bases between them. Written as DNA, the CDR3 is TGTGCCAGCAGCTTGGCGGGGGTCACAGATACGCAGTATTTT. This translates into CASSLAGVTDTQYF.

V is TRBV20-1 and J is TRBJ1-6; no clear D gene. The germline V gene has CDR1 DFQATT and CDR2 SNEGSKA (reference sequence). V was clipped by 6 bases and J by 6 bases, with 12 bases between them. The CDR3 runs 13 residues. CDR3 DNA: TGCAGTGCAAGAAACGGGATTAATTCACCCCTCCACTTT. Its translation: CSARNGINSPLHF.

There are a few counts of this clonotype. This sequence joins TRBV28 and TRBJ2-3, with D tentatively TRBD2 (5 bases). In germline, CDR1 is MDHEN, CDR2 SYDVKM. This CDR3 has 14 amino acids. V was cut by 9 bases and J by 4 bases, with 17 bases left in between. The CDR3: CASQKPSGADTQYF. DNA of the CDR3: TGTGCCAGTCAAAAGCCCAGCGGAGCAGATACGCAGTATTTT.

This clonotype was counted many times. The chain uses TRBV5-1 and TRBJ2-3; perhaps TRBD2 as D (6 bases). Trimming removed 0 bases from V and 4 bases from J, with 15 bases in between. CDR3 length: 16 residues. Germline CDR1 is SGHRS and CDR2 is YFSETQ. The DNA for the CDR3 is TGCGCCAGCAGCTTGGAGAACCGCTGGGGGGCAGATACGCAGTATTTT. Translating it yields CASSLENRWGADTQYF.

The sample holds a few counts of this clonotype. J is TRBJ1-2 and V is TRBV3-1, with D uncertain. The V gene lost 1 base and the J gene lost 4 bases, with 13 bases spanning the gap. CDR1 is LGHDT, CDR2 YNNKEL, per germline (reference sequence). The CDR3 totals 15 residues. The CDR3 coding sequence is TGTGCCAGCAGCCAAGGGATAGGGTTCGGCTATGGCTACACCTTC. Its translation: CASSQGIGFGYGYTF.

This chain uses TRBV19 with TRBJ1-1; the D is unclear. This CDR3 has 13 amino acids. The germline V and J ends were trimmed by 2 bases and 1 base, with 5 bases remaining between them. Germline V CDR1 and CDR2: LNHDA, SQIVND (reference sequence). The chain's CDR3 is CASSISRNTEAFF. CDR3 bases: TGTGCCAGTAGTATATCCAGGAACACTGAAGCTTTCTTT.

The table lists this clonotype with many counts. The chain recombines TRBV6-2 or TRBV6-3 with TRBJ2-2; 7 positions agree with TRBD2. The CDR3 is 15 residues long. The germline V gene encodes CDR1 MNHEY and CDR2 SVGEGT. V was clipped by 2 bases and J by 1 base; unmatched bases: 1. The CDR3 protein is CASSYGGGNTGELFF. In DNA, the CDR3 is TGTGCCAGCAGTTACGGCGGGGGGAACACCGGGGAGCTGTTTTTT.

Only a few counts were recorded for this clonotype. The rearrangement uses TRBV12-3 or TRBV12-4 and TRBJ2-2, with D possibly being TRBD1 (6 bases). The CDR3 has 15 amino acids. The V end lost 3 bases, the J end lost 1 base, and 9 bases lay between the germline ends. This chain's CDR3 is CASSFDRLNTGELFF. Written as DNA, the CDR3 is TGTGCCAGCAGTTTCGACAGGCTGAACACCGGGGAGCTGTTTTTT.

This chain connects TRBV9 to TRBJ2-3; D gene ambiguous. CDR1 and CDR2 from the germline V gene are SGDLS and YYNGEE. This CDR3 contains 15 residues. V lost 0 bases to trimming and J lost 6 bases, with 14 bases between them. CDR3 coding DNA: TGTGCCAGCAGCGTAGATATTAGACATCTTGATACGCAGTATTTT. This translates into CASSVDIRHLDTQYF. The complete variable domain, with remaining parts taken from reference TRBV9 and TRBJ2-3, reads DSGVTQTPKHLITATGQRVTLRCSPRSGDLSVYWYQQSLDQGLQFLIQYYNGEERAKGNILERFSAQQFPDLHSELNLSSLELGDSALYFCASSVDIRHLDTQYFGPGTRLTVL.

This chain links TRBV5-1 with TRBJ2-4; 8 positions agree with TRBD1. In germline, CDR1 is SGHRS, CDR2 YFSETQ. This CDR3 is 15 amino acids long. Trimming at V came to 4 bases and at J to 3 bases, leaving 6 bases not matched to a gene. The CDR3 DNA follows: TGCGCCAGCAGCCCGGACAGGGCGAACAAAAACATTCAGTACTTC. Amino acid sequence: CASSPDRANKNIQYF.

This clonotype was observed many times. The chain is built from TRBV7-2 and TRBJ2-3; TRBD1 matches at 7 bases. The CDR3 spans 15 residues. Germline trimming cut 5 bases from V and 8 bases from J; bases unmatched to any gene: 13. Germline CDR1 and CDR2: SGHTA and FQGNSA. In nucleotides, the CDR3 is TGTGCCAGCAGCCCAGGGGACAGAGACTCAGTTACGCAGTATTTT. It encodes CASSPGDRDSVTQYF.

The rearrangement joins TRBV7-6 to TRBJ2-7; 8 bases agree with TRBD1. CDR1 and CDR2 from the germline V gene are SGHVS and FNYEAQ. Trimming removed 2 bases from V and 1 base from J; junction bases left unmatched: 4. The CDR3 runs 15 residues. For the CDR3, the DNA is TGTGCCAGCAGCTTAAGACAGGGGCCTTCCTACGAGCAGTACTTC. Translation gives CASSLRQGPSYEQYF.